The clone carrying this T cell receptor beta chain was seen a few times. TCRdb ran MiXCR on the RT-PCR reads and lists one entry per CDR3 protein. This sample has hundreds of thousands of distinct CDR3 sequences, with approximately 14% found just once. Sequences were obtained from memory CD4+ T cells from blood. The clonotype originates from a female donor in good health, serving as a healthy control.

The CDR3 protein is CASSLLASSNEQFF. CDR3 coding DNA: TGCGCCAGCAGTCTACTAGCGAGCTCCAATGAGCAGTTCTTC. This sequence joins TRBV10-1 and TRBJ2-1, with 7 positions matching TRBD2. The CDR3 consists of 14 residues. Germline V gene lookup returns CDR1 WNHNN and CDR2 SYGVQD (reference sequence). Trimming took 5 bases from V and 6 from J; bases not matched to a gene: 7.